Listed below are T cell receptor beta chains from one sample, sequenced in a study of cytomegalovirus exposure and HLA in healthy donors. Here immunoSEQ multiplex PCR was the method, and the copy in TCRdb shows in-frame clones only, minus some. The sample lists around 110,000 clones; roughly 73% were seen once. Sequencing was done on a sample of PBMCs. Receptors originate from a man aged 35 to 55 in good health and CMV-seronegative. Each CDR3 is given with its conserved first and last residue. The D gene is left open where the match is weak. Only some rows state a clone size, as once, few, many or a class for expanded clones.

>TRBD1|TRBJ2-5|NA|TRBV29-1
TGCAGCGTGAGGGGGAACCGGGACAGGCAAGAGACCCAGTACTTC
CSVRGNRDRQETQYF
>NA|TRBJ1-5|few|TRBV6-5
TGTGCCAGCAGCACAGGGAGTCAGCCCCAGCATTTT
CASSTGSQPQHF
>TRBD2|TRBJ2-7|NA|TRBV7-9
TGTGCCAGCAGCTTAGGTTCGGGGGGACTCTCCTGGGGTAACTACGAGCAGTACTTC
CASSLGSGGLSWGNYEQYF
>NA|TRBJ1-1|NA|TRBV7-9
TGTGCCAGCAGCCCACTCATGAACACTGAAGCTTTCTTT
CASSPLMNTEAFF
>NA|TRBJ2-2|few|TRBV27
TGTGCCAGCAGTCCCCTAGGGGGACAATGGGGGGAGCTGTTTTTT
CASSPLGGQWGELFF
>NA|TRBJ2-1|few|TRBV7-2
TGTGCCAGCAGGTTAGGGGCCGGCAATGAGCAGTTCTTC
CASRLGAGNEQFF
>TRBD1|TRBJ1-4|NA|TRBV19
TGTGCCAGTAGTGTCCAACAGGGGACCAAAAAACTGTTTTTT
CASSVQQGTKKLFF
>NA|TRBJ2-2|NA|TRBV2
TGTGCCAGCACCCAGGGTGTCTATACCGGGGAGCTGTTTTTT
CASTQGVYTGELFF
>TRBD1|TRBJ2-5|NA|TRBV6-5
TGTGCCAGCAGTTACTCAGGGGGCGCCGGGGAAGAGACCCAGTACTTC
CASSYSGGAGEETQYF
>NA|TRBJ2-7|NA|TRBV5-8
TGTGCCAGCAGCTTGGTAGACGAGCAGTACTTC
CASSLVDEQYF
>TRBD1|TRBJ1-5|NA|TRBV19
TGTGCCAGTAGTGCGGGTTTCGGGACAGCTAATCAGCCCCAGCATTTT
CASSAGFGTANQPQHF
>NA|TRBJ2-1|once|TRBV9
TGTGCCAGCAGCCCCTTAAGCGGTGGCAATGAGCAGTTCTTC
CASSPLSGGNEQFF
>NA|TRBJ2-3|NA|TRBV5-1
TGCGCCAGCAGCCCCGGTCTAGCGACAGATACGCAGTATTTT
CASSPGLATDTQYF
>TRBD1|TRBJ1-2|NA|TRBV15
TGTGCCACCAGCTTACAAGGACAGGGGGTAGGTGGCTACACCTTC
CATSLQGQGVGGYTF
>NA|TRBJ2-1|NA|TRBV2
TGTGCCAGCAGTGATCCCACTGCGGGCTCCTACAATGAGCAGTTCTTC
CASSDPTAGSYNEQFF
>NA|TRBJ2-2|once|TRBV14
TGTGCCAGCAGCCTCCGTACCGCCGGCGGGAACACCGGGGAGCTGTTTTTT
CASSLRTAGGNTGELFF
>TRBD2|TRBJ2-1|NA|TRBV6-1
TGTGCCAGCAGTGCCCCGGGACTAGTCTACAATGAGCAGTTCTTC
CASSAPGLVYNEQFF
>TRBD1|TRBJ1-6|NA|TRBV6-5
TGTGCCAGCAGCTGGGACAGTCAGCCACCCCTCCACTTT
CASSWDSQPPLHF
>NA|TRBJ1-6|NA|TRBV9
TGTGCCAGCAGCCCCGGGAGGCTTACCAATTCACCCCTCCACTTT
CASSPGRLTNSPLHF
>NA|TRBJ2-5|few|TRBV27
TGTGCCAGCAGAATAAGACGGGATGGGGGGGCCGGGGAGACCCAGTACTTC
CASRIRRDGGAGETQYF
>NA|TRBJ2-2|NA|TRBV11-2
TGTGCCAGCAGCTCCGGCCAGGGCAACACCGGGGAGCTGTTTTTT
CASSSGQGNTGELFF
>NA|TRBJ2-1|NA|TRBV5-1
TGCGCCAGCAGCTTGGCGTGGGCTATACCCTACAATGAGCAGTTCTTC
CASSLAWAIPYNEQFF
>TRBD1|TRBJ1-5|few|TRBV4-1
TGCGCCAGCAGCCAGGGACAGGGGGCTTGGCAGCCCCAGCATTTT
CASSQGQGAWQPQHF
>NA|TRBJ2-5|NA|TRBV2
TGTGCCAGCAGGCTGGACAGTGAAGAGACCCAGTACTTC
CASRLDSEETQYF
>TRBD1|TRBJ1-1|once|TRBV11-1
TGTGCCAGCAGCCGGGACAGAACGAACACTGAAGCTTTCTTT
CASSRDRTNTEAFF
>NA|TRBJ1-2|NA|TRBV25-1
TGTGCCAGCAGTGGCCTTCCCGAGTACTATGGCTACACCTTC
CASSGLPEYYGYTF
>NA|TRBJ2-7|NA|TRBV10-3
TGTGCCATCAGTGACGGGGACTACGAGCAGTACTTC
CAISDGDYEQYF
>TRBD1|TRBJ1-5|NA|TRBV7-2
TGTGCCAGCAGCCCAGGGACAGTAGGCAATCAGCCCCAGCATTTT
CASSPGTVGNQPQHF
>TRBD1|TRBJ2-3|few|TRBV19
TGTGCCAGTAGTGAAACAGGGGTGGGGACAGATACGCAGTATTTT
CASSETGVGTDTQYF
>NA|TRBJ1-3|NA|TRBV7-2
TGTGCCAGCAGCTTAGCGCAGGGGACTGGAAACACCATATATTTT
CASSLAQGTGNTIYF
>NA|TRBJ1-3|NA|TRBV15
TGTGCCACCAGCAGGGGCGGGGGAGGAAACACCATATATTTT
CATSRGGGGNTIYF
>NA|TRBJ2-2|NA|TRBV2
TGTGCCAGCAAATGGGGGGCGAACACCGGGGAGCTGTTTTTT
CASKWGANTGELFF
>NA|TRBJ2-5|once|TRBV2
TGTGCCAGCACCACCCGGCCGGGGGGCGCAGGGGAAGAGACCCAGTACTTC
CASTTRPGGAGEETQYF
>NA|TRBJ1-1|few|TRBV2
TGTGCCAGCAGCGCTCACGGGGGGGCGAACACTGAAGCTTTCTTT
CASSAHGGANTEAFF
>TRBD2|TRBJ2-3|few|TRBV9
TGTGCCAGCAGCACCAGACGGAGCGGGAGAATAACCGATACGCAGTATTTT
CASSTRRSGRITDTQYF
>TRBD2|TRBJ2-1|NA|TRBV12-5
TGTGCTAGTGGTTTGGGGACTAGCGGGGGGGCCTATGGAAATGAGCAGTTCTTC
CASGLGTSGGAYGNEQFF
>NA|TRBJ2-7|few|TRBV4-1
TGCGCCAGCAGCCGAGTCCTAGCATCCCTCTCCTACGAGCAGTACTTC
CASSRVLASLSYEQYF
>NA|TRBJ2-7|NA|TRBV5-1
TGCGCCAGCAGCTTGTCTCACGAGCAGTACTTC
CASSLSHEQYF
>TRBD2|TRBJ2-3|few|TRBV4-1
TGCGCCAGCAGCCGGACATCTCCGGGACTAGCCTACACAGATACGCAGTATTTT
CASSRTSPGLAYTDTQYF
>NA|TRBJ1-6|NA|TRBV25-1
TGTGCCAGCAGTGAACACTATAATTCACCCCTCCACTTT
CASSEHYNSPLHF
>TRBD2|TRBJ2-3|NA|TRBV5-1
TGCGCCAGCAGCACGGGACTAGCGGGGAGCACAGATACGCAGTATTTT
CASSTGLAGSTDTQYF
>NA|TRBJ1-3|once|TRBV11-2
TGTGCCAGCAGCTCTACAGGTCCTGGAAACACCATATATTTT
CASSSTGPGNTIYF
>NA|TRBJ2-3|NA|TRBV2
TGTGCCAGCAGCCTAGGACAATACCAGCGCACAGATACGCAGTATTTT
CASSLGQYQRTDTQYF
>NA|TRBJ2-3|NA|TRBV5-8
TGTGCCAGCAGCGGACAGTCCCTGAACTTGGATACGCAGTATTTT
CASSGQSLNLDTQYF
>NA|TRBJ2-7|NA|TRBV5-1
TGCGCCAGCAGCCTCAACAGGGTTGGAGATGTGGACGAGCAGTACTTC
CASSLNRVGDVDEQYF
>TRBD1|TRBJ2-2|NA|TRBV5-1
TGCGCCAGCAGCTTGGAGGGACAGGACACCGGGGAGCTGTTTTTT
CASSLEGQDTGELFF
>NA|TRBJ1-6|NA|TRBV18
TGTGCCAGCTCAAGGGGGTCTCCAGTGGGGTCAGGATCACCCCTCCACTTT
CASSRGSPVGSGSPLHF
>NA|TRBJ2-7|NA|TRBV4-1
TGCGCCAGCAGCCAAGATGGTTCGAGGGGGTATGAGCAGTACTTC
CASSQDGSRGYEQYF
>NA|TRBJ1-4|NA|TRBV2
TGTGCCAGCAGCGCGAGTCAGGGGTATAATGAAAAACTGTTTTTT
CASSASQGYNEKLFF
>NA|TRBJ1-4|NA|TRBV5-1
TGCGCCAGCAGCTTGGCAGCGCTGGACTCTGAAAAACTGTTTTTT
CASSLAALDSEKLFF
>NA|TRBJ2-7|NA|TRBV6-6
TGTGCCAGCAGTTCGGGGTCGTTTAAGTACTTC
CASSSGSFKYF
>NA|TRBJ1-2|NA|TRBV5-6
TGTGCCAGCAGCACAACAGGGCCCTATGGCTACACCTTC
CASSTTGPYGYTF
>TRBD1|TRBJ2-7|NA|TRBV2
TGTGCCAGCAGTCAGGACAGGGGTAGCGACGAGCAGTACTTC
CASSQDRGSDEQYF